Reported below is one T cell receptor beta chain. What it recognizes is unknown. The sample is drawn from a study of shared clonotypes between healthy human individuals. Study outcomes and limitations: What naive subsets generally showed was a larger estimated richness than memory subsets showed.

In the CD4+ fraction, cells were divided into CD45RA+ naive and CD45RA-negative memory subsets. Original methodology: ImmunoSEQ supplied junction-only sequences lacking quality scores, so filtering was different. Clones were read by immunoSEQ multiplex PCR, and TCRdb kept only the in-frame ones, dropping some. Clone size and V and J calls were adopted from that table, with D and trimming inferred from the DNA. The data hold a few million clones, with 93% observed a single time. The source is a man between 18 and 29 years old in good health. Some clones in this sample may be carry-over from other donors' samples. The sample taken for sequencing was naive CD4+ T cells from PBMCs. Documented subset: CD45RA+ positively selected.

Written as DNA, the CDR3 is TGTGCCACCAGCAGAGATTCGAACGGGATCGCTGAGCAGTTCTTC. Translating gives CATSRDSNGIAEQFF. The V gene is TRBV15, the J gene TRBJ2-1; tentative D call: TRBD2 (5 bases). Germline CDR1 and CDR2: LNHNV and YYDKDF (reference sequence). The CDR3 is 15 residues long. V lost 0 bases, J lost 9 bases, and 15 bases lay in between.